This T cell receptor (beta chain) was documented in a study of beta chain features in type 1 diabetes. The overall study: Healthy donors resembled patients in age, gender and cell yields. Broader study findings: Researchers report that Type 1 diabetes patients had moderately but significantly shorter TCRB CDR3s across all four CD4+ subsets. PCR might pick shorter templates more often, in the same way for patients and controls. Patients' naive, central memory and regulatory TCRB repertoires appeared more alike than those of healthy donors.

Reverse transcribing all isolated RNA meant expressed TCRB transcripts were sequenced. Clones were read by immunoSEQ multiplex PCR, and TCRdb kept only the in-frame ones, dropping some. The data contain under 850,000 clones, 13% of them singletons. Naive, central memory, regulatory and stem cell-like memory cells within the CD4+ compartment were sorted using CD45RO/CCR7/CD25/CD127/CD95/CD27. This clone was seen only a few times. Its target is unknown. The CDR3 spans 15 residues. CDR1 is GTSNPN and CDR2 is SVGIG in the germline V gene (reference sequence). Trimming stripped 0 bases from V and 6 bases from J, with 15 bases between.

This chain links TRBV30 with TRBJ2-1, with D perhaps matching TRBD1 (5 bases). This sequence was found in a man in his late teens or twenties with type 1 diabetes. Sequenced input: naive CD4+ T cells from blood. The CDR3 protein is CAWSVGAGLSNEQFF. The DNA for the CDR3 is TGTGCCTGGAGTGTTGGGGCAGGGTTGTCCAATGAGCAGTTCTTC.